The next 10 T cell receptor beta chains were all read from a single sample in a study of T cells in localized non-small cell lung cancer. Libraries were prepared by immunoSEQ multiplex PCR; TCRdb keeps only in-frame clonotypes and omits some of them. Of some 56,000 clones in the sample, 86% are singletons; the top ten hold over 4%. The sample was peripheral blood, taken before any cancer treatment. These receptors were obtained from a woman aged 35-75 years with stage I lung adenocarcinoma.

There are a few counts of this clone. The rearrangement joins TRBV30 to TRBJ1-1; weak D call: TRBD1 (5 bases). The CDR3 sequence is 15 residues long. Germline V gene sequence: CDR1 GTSNPN, CDR2 SVGIG (reference sequence). The V gene lost 0 bases and the J gene lost 4 bases, with 15 bases spanning the gap. The CDR3 sequence: CAWSVWGGQLTEAFF. The CDR3 DNA is TGTGCCTGGAGTGTATGGGGAGGACAACTCACTGAAGCTTTCTTT. The full variable domain, in which reference TRBV30 and TRBJ1-1 provide the parts outside the CDR3, is SQTIHQWPATLVQPVGSPLSLECTVEGTSNPNLYWYRQAAGRGLQLLFYSVGIGQISSEVPQNLSASRPQDRQFILSSKKLLLSDSGFYLCAWSVWGGQLTEAFFGQGTRLTVV.

V and J are TRBV30 and TRBJ1-5; D is unclear. Per the germline V gene, CDR1 is GTSNPN and CDR2 is SVGIG (reference sequence). This CDR3 region has 13 residues. V gave up 4 bases and J gave up 0 bases, with 7 bases separating them. The CDR3 is CAWTDNSNQPQHF. The CDR3 DNA is TGTGCCTGGACGGATAATAGCAATCAGCCCCAGCATTTT.

The chain is built from TRBV6-6 and TRBJ1-2; 10 bases are shared with TRBD1. V gave up 5 bases and J gave up 4 bases; unmatched junction bases: 4. This CDR3 is 14 amino acids long. Germline lookup yields CDR1 MNHNY and CDR2 SVGAGI (reference sequence). The CDR3 reads CASSPGQGGYGYTF. CDR3 coding DNA: TGTGCCAGCAGTCCAGGACAGGGGGGCTATGGCTACACCTTC.

The J gene is TRBJ1-1, the V gene TRBV9; D uncertain. Germline assignment: CDR1 SGDLS and CDR2 YYNGEE. The CDR3 runs to 13 residues. With 0 bases removed from V and 7 bases from J, the gap between germline ends came to 10 bases. CDR3: CASSVGGGGEAFF. The DNA for the CDR3 is TGTGCCAGCAGCGTAGGCGGAGGCGGTGAAGCTTTCTTT.

The chain joins TRBV10-3 to TRBJ2-3; D not resolved. CDR3 size: 12 residues. The ends were cut back, 4 bases at V and 6 bases at J, with 8 bases in the middle. Germline V CDR1 and CDR2: ENHRY, SYGVKD. The CDR3 region is CAISVEGDTQYF. CDR3 DNA sequence: TGTGCCATCAGTGTTGAAGGTGATACGCAGTATTTT.

The chain joins TRBV2 to TRBJ1-2; 10 nucleotides agree with TRBD1. The germline V gene encodes CDR1 SNHLY and CDR2 FYNNEI. CDR3 length: 17 amino acids. Germline trimming cut 5 bases from V and 6 bases from J; bases unmatched to any gene: 15. The CDR3 DNA reads TGTGCCAGCAGTAGAAGGGGACAGGGGAATGAGAAGGATGGCTACACCTTC. Translation: CASSRRGQGNEKDGYTF. Based on the CDR3 plus reference TRBV2 and TRBJ1-2, the full variable domain is EPEVTQTPSHQVTQMGQEVILRCVPISNHLYFYWYRQILGQKVEFLVSFYNNEISEKSEIFDDQFSVERPDGSNFTLKIRSTKLEDSAMYFCASSRRGQGNEKDGYTFGSGTRLTVV.

The chain uses TRBV6-5 and TRBJ2-5; D might be TRBD1 or TRBD2, each matching 5 bases. The CDR3 extends over 14 amino acids. Looked up from germline, CDR1 is MNHEY and CDR2 is SVGAGI. The V end was cut by 1 base, the J end by 2 bases, with 8 bases between. CDR3 region: CASSYLGPQETQYF. DNA of the CDR3: TGTGCCAGCAGTTACTTGGGACCGCAAGAGACCCAGTACTTC.

The V call is TRBV29-1, the J call TRBJ2-3, with D unclear. The V gene lost 6 bases and the J gene lost 6 bases, with 10 bases spanning the gap. CDR3 length: 11 residues. CDR1 and CDR2 (germline): SQVTM, ANQGSEA. The CDR3 here is CSVATTDTQYF. Here the CDR3 DNA reads TGCAGCGTCGCTACGACGGATACGCAGTATTTT.

The genes are TRBV7-2 and TRBJ2-7; D is perhaps TRBD1 or TRBD2 (5 bases each). V lost 1 base, J lost 6 bases, and 16 bases lay in between. From germline, CDR1 is SGHTA and CDR2 FQGNSA. The CDR3 spans 15 residues. The CDR3 here is CASSLDPGAGAEQYF. CDR3 coding DNA: TGTGCCAGCAGCTTAGATCCCGGGGCTGGGGCCGAGCAGTACTTC. The whole variable domain, filled in from reference TRBV7-2 and TRBJ2-7, reads GAGVSQSPSNKVTEKGKDVELRCDPISGHTALYWYRQSLGQGLEFLIYFQGNSAPDKSGLPSDRFSAERTGGSVSTLTIQRTQQEDSAVYLCASSLDPGAGAEQYFGPGTRLTVT.

The chain employs TRBV9 and TRBJ2-3; D remains unclear. Looked up from germline, CDR1 is SGDLS and CDR2 is YYNGEE. The CDR3 totals 16 residues. V lost 0 bases and J 6 bases, leaving 17 bases between the germline ends. DNA for the CDR3: TGTGCCAGCAGCGTAGAGGGCTCGGCCCTGGTTGATACGCAGTATTTT. It is translated as CASSVEGSALVDTQYF.